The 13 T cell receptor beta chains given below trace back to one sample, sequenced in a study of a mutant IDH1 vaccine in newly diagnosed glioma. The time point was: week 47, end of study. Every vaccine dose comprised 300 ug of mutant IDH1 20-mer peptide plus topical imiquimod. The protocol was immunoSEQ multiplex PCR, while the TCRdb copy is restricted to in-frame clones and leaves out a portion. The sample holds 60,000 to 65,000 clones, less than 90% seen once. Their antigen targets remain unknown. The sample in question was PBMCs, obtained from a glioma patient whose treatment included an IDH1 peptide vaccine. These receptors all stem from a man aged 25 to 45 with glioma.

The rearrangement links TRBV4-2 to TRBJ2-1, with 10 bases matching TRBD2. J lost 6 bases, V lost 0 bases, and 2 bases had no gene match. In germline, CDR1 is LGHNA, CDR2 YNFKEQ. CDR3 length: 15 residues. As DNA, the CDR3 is TGTGCCAGCAGCCAAGAAGCGGGGGGGCCCAATGAGCAGTTCTTC. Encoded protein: CASSQEAGGPNEQFF.

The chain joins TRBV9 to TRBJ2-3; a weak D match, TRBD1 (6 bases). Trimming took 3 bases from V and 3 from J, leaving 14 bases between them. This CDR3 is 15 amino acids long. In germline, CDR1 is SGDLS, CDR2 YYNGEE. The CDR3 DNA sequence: TGTGCCAGCAGCGGGGGATTGAGGGGGACAGATACGCAGTATTTT. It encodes CASSGGLRGTDTQYF.

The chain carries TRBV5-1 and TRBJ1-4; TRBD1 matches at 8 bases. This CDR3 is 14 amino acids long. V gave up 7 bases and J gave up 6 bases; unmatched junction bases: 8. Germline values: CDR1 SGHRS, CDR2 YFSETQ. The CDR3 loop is CASGLTGGYEKLFF. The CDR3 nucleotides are TGCGCCAGCGGACTAACAGGGGGATATGAAAAACTGTTTTTT. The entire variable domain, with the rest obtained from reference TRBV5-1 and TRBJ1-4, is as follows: KAGVTQTPRYLIKTRGQQVTLSCSPISGHRSVSWYQQTPGQGLQFLFEYFSETQRNKGNFPGRFSGRQFSNSRSEMNVSTLELGDSALYLCASGLTGGYEKLFFGSGTQLSVL.

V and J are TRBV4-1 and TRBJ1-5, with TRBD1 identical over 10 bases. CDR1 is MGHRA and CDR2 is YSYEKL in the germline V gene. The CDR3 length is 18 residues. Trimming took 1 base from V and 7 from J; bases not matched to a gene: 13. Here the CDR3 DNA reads TGCGCCAGCAGCCAAGGACCCGGGACAGGGGTTCGAGGACAGCCCCAGCATTTT. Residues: CASSQGPGTGVRGQPQHF.

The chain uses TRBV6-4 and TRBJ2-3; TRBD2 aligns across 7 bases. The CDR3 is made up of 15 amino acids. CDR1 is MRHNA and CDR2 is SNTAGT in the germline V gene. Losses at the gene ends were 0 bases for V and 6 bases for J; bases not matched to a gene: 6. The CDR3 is CASSDSAGEADTQYF. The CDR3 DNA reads TGTGCCAGCAGTGACTCTGCGGGGGAGGCGGATACGCAGTATTTT.

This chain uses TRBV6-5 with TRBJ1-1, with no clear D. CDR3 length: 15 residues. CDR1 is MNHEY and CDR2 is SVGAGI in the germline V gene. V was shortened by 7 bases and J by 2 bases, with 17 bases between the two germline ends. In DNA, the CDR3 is TGTGCCAGCACTCCTTCAGCCCTCGTAAACACTGAAGCTTTCTTT. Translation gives CASTPSALVNTEAFF.

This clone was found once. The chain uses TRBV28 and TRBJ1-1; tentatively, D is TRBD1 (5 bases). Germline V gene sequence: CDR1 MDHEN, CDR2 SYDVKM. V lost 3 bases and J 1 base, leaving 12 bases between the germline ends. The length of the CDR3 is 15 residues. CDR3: CASSFWDLENTEAFF. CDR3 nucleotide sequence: TGTGCCAGCAGTTTTTGGGACTTGGAGAACACTGAAGCTTTCTTT.

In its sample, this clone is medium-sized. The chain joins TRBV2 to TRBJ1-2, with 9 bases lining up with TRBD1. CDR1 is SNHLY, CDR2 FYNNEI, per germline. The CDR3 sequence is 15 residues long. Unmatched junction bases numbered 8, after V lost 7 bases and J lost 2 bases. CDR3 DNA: TGTGCCAGCATCCCGGGACAGGGTCAAAACTATGGCTACACCTTC. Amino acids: CASIPGQGQNYGYTF.

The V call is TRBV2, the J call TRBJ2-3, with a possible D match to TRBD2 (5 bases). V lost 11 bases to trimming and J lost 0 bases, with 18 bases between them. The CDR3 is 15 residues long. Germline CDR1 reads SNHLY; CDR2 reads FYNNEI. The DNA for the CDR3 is TGTGCCGACAAAAAGGAGGCCAAGAGCACAGATACGCAGTATTTT. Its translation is CADKKEAKSTDTQYF.

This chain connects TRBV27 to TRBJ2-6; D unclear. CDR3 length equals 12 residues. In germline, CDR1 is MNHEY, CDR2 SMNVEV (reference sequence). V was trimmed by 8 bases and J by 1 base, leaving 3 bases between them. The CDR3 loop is CASLSGANVLTF. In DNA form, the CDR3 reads TGTGCCAGCCTTTCTGGGGCCAACGTCCTGACTTTC. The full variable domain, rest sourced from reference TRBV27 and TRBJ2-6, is EAQVTQNPRYLITVTGKKLTVTCSQNMNHEYMSWYRQDPGLGLRQIYYSMNVEVTDKGDVPEGYKVSRKEKRNFPLILESPSPNQTSLYFCASLSGANVLTFGAGSRLTVL.

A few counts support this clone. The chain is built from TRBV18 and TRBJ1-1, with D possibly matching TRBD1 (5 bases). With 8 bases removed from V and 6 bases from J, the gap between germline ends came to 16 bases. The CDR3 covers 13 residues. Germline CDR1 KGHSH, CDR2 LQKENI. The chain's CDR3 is CASTSDARAEAFF. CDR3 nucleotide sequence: TGTGCCAGCACAAGTGATGCCAGGGCTGAAGCTTTCTTT.

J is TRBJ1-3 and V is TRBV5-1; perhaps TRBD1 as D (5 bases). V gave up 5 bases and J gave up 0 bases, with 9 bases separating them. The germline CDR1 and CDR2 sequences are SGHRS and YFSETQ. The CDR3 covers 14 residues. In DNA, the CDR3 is TGCGCCAGCAGACAGGTTAACTCTGGAAACACCATATATTTT. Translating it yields CASRQVNSGNTIYF. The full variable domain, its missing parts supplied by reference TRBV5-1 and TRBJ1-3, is KAGVTQTPRYLIKTRGQQVTLSCSPISGHRSVSWYQQTPGQGLQFLFEYFSETQRNKGNFPGRFSGRQFSNSRSEMNVSTLELGDSALYLCASRQVNSGNTIYFGEGSWLTVV.

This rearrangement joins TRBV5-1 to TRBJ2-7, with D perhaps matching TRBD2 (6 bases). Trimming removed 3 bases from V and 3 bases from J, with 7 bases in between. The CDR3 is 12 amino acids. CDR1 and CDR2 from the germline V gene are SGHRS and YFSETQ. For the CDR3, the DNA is TGCGCCAGCAGCTCGGGAGACTACGAGCAGTACTTC. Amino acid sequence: CASSSGDYEQYF.